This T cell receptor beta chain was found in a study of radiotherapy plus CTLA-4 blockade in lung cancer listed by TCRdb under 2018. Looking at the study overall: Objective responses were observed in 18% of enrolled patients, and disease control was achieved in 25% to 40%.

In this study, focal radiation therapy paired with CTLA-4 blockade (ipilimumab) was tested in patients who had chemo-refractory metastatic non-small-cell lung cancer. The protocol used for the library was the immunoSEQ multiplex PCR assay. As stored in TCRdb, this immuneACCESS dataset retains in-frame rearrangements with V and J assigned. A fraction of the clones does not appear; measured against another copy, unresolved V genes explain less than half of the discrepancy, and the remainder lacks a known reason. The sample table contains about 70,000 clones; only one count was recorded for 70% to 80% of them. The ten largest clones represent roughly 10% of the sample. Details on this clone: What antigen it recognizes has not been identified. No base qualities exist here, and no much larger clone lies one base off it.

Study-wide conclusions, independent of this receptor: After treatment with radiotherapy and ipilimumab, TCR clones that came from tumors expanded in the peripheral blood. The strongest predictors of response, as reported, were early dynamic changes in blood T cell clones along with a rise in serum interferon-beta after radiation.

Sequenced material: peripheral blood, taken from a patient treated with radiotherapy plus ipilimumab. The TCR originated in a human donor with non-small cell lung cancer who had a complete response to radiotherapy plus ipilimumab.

The CDR3 region has the sequence CAWSKGGRRGYTF. The sequenced DNA is TGTGCCTGGAGTAAGGGGGGGCGTCGTGGCTACACCTTC. The chain joins TRBV30 to TRBJ1-2; TRBD1 could be the D gene, as 6 bases match. The CDR3 runs 13 residues from the cysteine to the phenylalanine. CDR3 DNA only is kept here, 39 bases in frame from base 1. V drops 2 bases and J drops 7 bases, leaving 14 bases in between. As encoded in the germline V gene (reference sequence), CDR1 is GTSNPN while CDR2 is SVGIG.